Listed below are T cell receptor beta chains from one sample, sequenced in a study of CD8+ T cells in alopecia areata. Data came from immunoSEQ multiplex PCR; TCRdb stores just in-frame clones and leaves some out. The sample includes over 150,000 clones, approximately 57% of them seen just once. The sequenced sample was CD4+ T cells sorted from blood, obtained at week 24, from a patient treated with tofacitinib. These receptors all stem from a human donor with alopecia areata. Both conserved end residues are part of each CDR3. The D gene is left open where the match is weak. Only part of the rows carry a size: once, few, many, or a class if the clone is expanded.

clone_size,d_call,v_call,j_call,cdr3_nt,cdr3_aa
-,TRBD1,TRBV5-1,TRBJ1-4,TGCGCCAGCAACTACCAGGGGGCAACTAATGAAAAACTGTTTTTT,CASNYQGATNEKLFF
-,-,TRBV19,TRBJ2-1,TGTGCCAGTAGCCTAAGACTAGAAGCCTACAATGAGCAGTTCTTC,CASSLRLEAYNEQFF
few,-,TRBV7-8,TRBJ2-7,TGTGCCAGCAGCCCAAATCGGACAGCTACCTACGAGCAGTACTTC,CASSPNRTATYEQYF
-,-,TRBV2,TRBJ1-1,TGTGCCAGCAGTGCCGGGACCGGTAACACTGAAGCTTTCTTT,CASSAGTGNTEAFF
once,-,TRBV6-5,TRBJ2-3,TGTGCCAGCAGTTACTCTACCAACACAGATACGCAGTATTTT,CASSYSTNTDTQYF
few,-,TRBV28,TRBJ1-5,TGTGCCAGCAGCGGGGGGGCGAAACCCCAGCATTTT,CASSGGAKPQHF
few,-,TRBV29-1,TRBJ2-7,TGCAGCGATCTTACGGAGCAGTACTTC,CSDLTEQYF
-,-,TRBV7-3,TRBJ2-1,TGTGCCAGCAGCTACCTAACAGGGTTGGAGCAGTTCTTC,CASSYLTGLEQFF
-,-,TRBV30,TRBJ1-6,TGTGCCCAAGGCAGAGGCGATTCACCCCTCCACTTT,CAQGRGDSPLHF
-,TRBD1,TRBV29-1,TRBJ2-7,TGCAGCGTCCTCGGCGGTACAGGGGGCTCCTACGAGCAGTACTTC,CSVLGGTGGSYEQYF
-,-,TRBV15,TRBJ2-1,TGTGCCACCAGCGAGCCCGGAGGGGGAAATGAGCAGTTCTTC,CATSEPGGGNEQFF
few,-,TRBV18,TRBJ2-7,TGTGCCAGCTCACGGGGGGCCAAGACCTACGAGCAGTACTTC,CASSRGAKTYEQYF
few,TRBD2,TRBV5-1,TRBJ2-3,TGCGCCAGCAGCTTGGATTGGACTAGCGGCACAGATACGCAGTATTTT,CASSLDWTSGTDTQYF
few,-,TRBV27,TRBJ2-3,TGTGCCAGCAGTCTCTGGGGGACAGATACGCAGTATTTT,CASSLWGTDTQYF
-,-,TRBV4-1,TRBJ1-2,TGCGCCAGCAGCCAAGAGGAGGGAGCTCCCTACTATGGCTACACCTTC,CASSQEEGAPYYGYTF
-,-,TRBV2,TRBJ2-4,TGTGCCAGCAGTGACAATGGAGCCAAAAACATTCAGTACTTC,CASSDNGAKNIQYF
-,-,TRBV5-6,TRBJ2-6,TGTGCCAGCAGCTTAGTGCGAATCTCTGGGGCCAACGTCCTGACTTTC,CASSLVRISGANVLTF
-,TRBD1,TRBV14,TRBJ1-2,TGTGCCAGCAGCCAAGGACAGGGTCTTGGCGGCTACACCTTC,CASSQGQGLGGYTF
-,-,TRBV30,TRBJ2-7,TGTGCCTGGAGTGCCTGGGGTCAGAATGAGCAGTACTTC,CAWSAWGQNEQYF
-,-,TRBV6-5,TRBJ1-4,TGTGCCAGCAGTCACGACCGGCCGAGGGGAAAACTGTTTTTT,CASSHDRPRGKLFF
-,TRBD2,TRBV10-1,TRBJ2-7,TGCGCCAGCAGTGAGGTTCGAGCGGGGGCCGAGCAGTACTTC,CASSEVRAGAEQYF
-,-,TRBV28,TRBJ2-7,TGTGCCAGCAGCCCCGGACTTTTGATGAGGGAGCAGTACTTC,CASSPGLLMREQYF
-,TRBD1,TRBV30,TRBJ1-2,TGTGCCCGGGACAGTCGGGGCTATGGCTACACCTTC,CARDSRGYGYTF
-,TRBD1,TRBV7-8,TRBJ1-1,TGTGCCAGCAGCTCCAGACAGGGGGGATCGAACACTGAAGCTTTCTTT,CASSSRQGGSNTEAFF
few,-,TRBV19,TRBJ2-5,TGTGCCAGTAGTATAGGAAGACGTTCCCGGCAAGAGACCCAGTACTTC,CASSIGRRSRQETQYF
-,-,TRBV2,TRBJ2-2,TGTGCCAGCAGTGGACAGTACACCGGGGAGCTGTTTTTT,CASSGQYTGELFF
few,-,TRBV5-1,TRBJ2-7,TGCGCCAGCGGGGACGGACCCTACGAGCAGTACTTC,CASGDGPYEQYF
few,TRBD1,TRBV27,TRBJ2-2,TGTGCCAGCAGTATATCAGGGGGAACCGGGGAGCTGTTTTTT,CASSISGGTGELFF
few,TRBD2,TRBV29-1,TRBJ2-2,TGCAGCGTTCTGCTGACTAGCCCCGGGGAGCTGTTTTTT,CSVLLTSPGELFF
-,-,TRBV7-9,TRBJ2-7,TGTGCCAGCAGTTTGAGTCAATACGACGAGCAGTACTTC,CASSLSQYDEQYF
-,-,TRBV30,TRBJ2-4,TGTGCCTGGAGCTTGAGGGGCGGAAACATTCAGTACTTC,CAWSLRGGNIQYF
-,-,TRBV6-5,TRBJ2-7,TGTGCCAGCAGTTTAGGTAGGGGACCTTCCTACGAGCAGTACTTC,CASSLGRGPSYEQYF
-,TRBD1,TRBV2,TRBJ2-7,TGTGCCAGCAGTACGGGACAGGGGACCTACGAGCAGTACTTC,CASSTGQGTYEQYF
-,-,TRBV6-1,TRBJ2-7,TGTGCCAGCAGCCAAGGGGGTCCAGTACGAGAGCAGTACTTC,CASSQGGPVREQYF
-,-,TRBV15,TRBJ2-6,TGTGCCACCAGCAGAGATGGGGCCCGGGACTCAACCCCTGGGGCCAACGTCCTGACTTTC,CATSRDGARDSTPGANVLTF
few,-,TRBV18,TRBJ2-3,TGTGCCAGCTCACCGTTACCATACGGGACAAATACGCAGTATTTT,CASSPLPYGTNTQYF
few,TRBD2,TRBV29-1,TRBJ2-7,TGCAGCGTTGAAACTAGCGGGGGGTCCTACGAGCAGTACTTC,CSVETSGGSYEQYF
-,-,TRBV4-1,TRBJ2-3,TGCGCCAGCAGCCAATTGGGCACAGATACGCAGTATTTT,CASSQLGTDTQYF
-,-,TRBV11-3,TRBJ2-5,TGTGCCAGCAGCTTCTCGGCGACGGAGACCCAGTACTTC,CASSFSATETQYF
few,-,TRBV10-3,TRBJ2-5,TGTGCCATCAGTGAATCGGAGACCCAGTACTTC,CAISESETQYF
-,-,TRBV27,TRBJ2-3,TGTGCCAGCAGAACCTATGGGGCCCGCACAGATACGCAGTATTTT,CASRTYGARTDTQYF
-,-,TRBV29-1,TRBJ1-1,TGCAGCGTTGGGCAGGTGAACACTGAAGCTTTCTTT,CSVGQVNTEAFF
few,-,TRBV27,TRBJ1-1,TGTGCCAGCAGTCCCACCTGGACGGACACTGAAGCTTTCTTT,CASSPTWTDTEAFF
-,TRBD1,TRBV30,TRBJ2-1,TGTGCCTGGAGTGGCGTCACAGGGGGCGAGCAGTTCTTC,CAWSGVTGGEQFF
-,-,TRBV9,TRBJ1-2,TGTGCCAGCAGCGTAGTGCCGGGAAAGGGTGGCTACACCTTC,CASSVVPGKGGYTF
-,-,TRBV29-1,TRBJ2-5,TGCAGCGTTGTACGTCCCGGGGGAGAGACCCAGTACTTC,CSVVRPGGETQYF
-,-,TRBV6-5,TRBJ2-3,TGTGCCAGCAGTTCACGGGGGCTCGGTACGCAGTATTTT,CASSSRGLGTQYF
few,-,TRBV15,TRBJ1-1,TGTGCCACCAGCAGAGAGTCGTCAGGGAACACTGAAGCTTTCTTT,CATSRESSGNTEAFF
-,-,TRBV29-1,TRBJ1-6,TGCAGCGTTGCGGAGGGAACAACTAATTCACCCCTCCACTTT,CSVAEGTTNSPLHF
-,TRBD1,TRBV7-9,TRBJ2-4,TGTGCCAGCAGCTCCGAGACAGGGGGCCGGGCCAAAAACATTCAGTACTTC,CASSSETGGRAKNIQYF